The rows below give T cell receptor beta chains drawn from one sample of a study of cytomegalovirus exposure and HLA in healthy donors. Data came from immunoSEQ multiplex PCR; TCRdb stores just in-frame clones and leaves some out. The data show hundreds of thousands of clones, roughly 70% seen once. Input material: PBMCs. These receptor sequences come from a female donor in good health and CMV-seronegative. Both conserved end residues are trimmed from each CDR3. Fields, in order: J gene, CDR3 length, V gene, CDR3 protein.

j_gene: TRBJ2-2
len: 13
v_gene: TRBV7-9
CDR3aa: ASSLVGERTGELF

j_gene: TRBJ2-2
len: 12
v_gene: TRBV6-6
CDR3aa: ASTPLTPGGELF

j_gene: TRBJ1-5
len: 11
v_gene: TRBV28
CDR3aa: ASSLLLNQPQH

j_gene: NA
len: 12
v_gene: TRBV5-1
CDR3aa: ASSLEVRSYEQY

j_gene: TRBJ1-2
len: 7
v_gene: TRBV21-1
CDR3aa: ASTGGYT

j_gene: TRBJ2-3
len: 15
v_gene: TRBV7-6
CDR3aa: ASSLVPSGERTDTQY

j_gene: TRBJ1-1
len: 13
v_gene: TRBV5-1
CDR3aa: ASSNRGNPNTEAF

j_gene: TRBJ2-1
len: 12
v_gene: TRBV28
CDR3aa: ASTPSGVYNEQF

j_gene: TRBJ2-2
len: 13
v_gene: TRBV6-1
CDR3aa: ASGRLAGFTGELF

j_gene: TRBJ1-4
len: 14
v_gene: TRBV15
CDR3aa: ATSRDPDRGGEKLF

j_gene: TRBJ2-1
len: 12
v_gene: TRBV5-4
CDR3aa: ASTIGQSYNEQF

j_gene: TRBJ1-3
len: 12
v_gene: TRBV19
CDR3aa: ASSRPGQGNTIY

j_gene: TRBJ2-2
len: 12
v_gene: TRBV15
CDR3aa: ATSSSSDTGELF

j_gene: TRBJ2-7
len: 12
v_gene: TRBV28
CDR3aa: ASSPVGTVYEQY

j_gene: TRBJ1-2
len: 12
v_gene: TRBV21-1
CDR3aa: ASSKNEIRYGYT

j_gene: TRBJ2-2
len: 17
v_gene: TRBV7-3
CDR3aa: ASSLTPVNLPGNTGELF

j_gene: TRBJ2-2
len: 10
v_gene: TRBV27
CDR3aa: ASSLLAGELF

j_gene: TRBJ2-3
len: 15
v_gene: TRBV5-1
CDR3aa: ASSLGEGAWGTDTQY

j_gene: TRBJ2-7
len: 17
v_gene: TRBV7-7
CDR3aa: ASSCRALAGGDHSYEQY

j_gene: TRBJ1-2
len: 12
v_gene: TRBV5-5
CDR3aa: ASSSVGGGDGYT

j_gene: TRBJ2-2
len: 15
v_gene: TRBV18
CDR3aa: ASSPLVVTGNTGELF

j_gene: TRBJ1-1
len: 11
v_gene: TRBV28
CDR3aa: ASSHRGLGRAF

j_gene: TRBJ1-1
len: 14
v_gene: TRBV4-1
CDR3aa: ASSQEAPQGGTEAF

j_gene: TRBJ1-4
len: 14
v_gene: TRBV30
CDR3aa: AWTTLIQSPNEKLF

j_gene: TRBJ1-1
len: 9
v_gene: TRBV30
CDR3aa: AWTGESEAF

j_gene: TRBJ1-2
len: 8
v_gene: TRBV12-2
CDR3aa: ASRPCGYT

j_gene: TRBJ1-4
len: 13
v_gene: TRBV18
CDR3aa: ASSPPYRVDEKLF

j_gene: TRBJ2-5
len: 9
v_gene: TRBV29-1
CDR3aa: SGREGETQY

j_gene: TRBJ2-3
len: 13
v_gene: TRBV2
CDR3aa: ASSESDRVTDTQY

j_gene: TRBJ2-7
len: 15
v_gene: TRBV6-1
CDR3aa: ASSEIAGTSGRSGQY

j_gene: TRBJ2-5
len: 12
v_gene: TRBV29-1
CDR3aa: SSQGAQGKETQY

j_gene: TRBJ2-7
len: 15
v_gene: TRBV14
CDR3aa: ASSQGGWFGSSYEQY

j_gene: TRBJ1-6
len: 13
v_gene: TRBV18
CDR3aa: ASSIQGGWNSPLH

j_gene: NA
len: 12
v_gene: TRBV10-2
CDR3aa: ASSERGGPYEQY

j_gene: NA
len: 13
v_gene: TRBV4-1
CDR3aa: ASSQVGQGKGEQY

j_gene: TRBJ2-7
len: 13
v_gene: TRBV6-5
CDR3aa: ASSRTGTGGYEQY

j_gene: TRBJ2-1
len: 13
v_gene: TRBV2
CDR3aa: ASSGPRTGYNEQF

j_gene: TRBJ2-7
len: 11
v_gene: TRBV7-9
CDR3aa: SGAGSGRPEQY

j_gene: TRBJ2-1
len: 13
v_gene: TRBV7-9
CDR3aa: ASSPRGQIHNEQF

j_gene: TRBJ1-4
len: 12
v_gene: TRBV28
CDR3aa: ASSRQGWGEKLF

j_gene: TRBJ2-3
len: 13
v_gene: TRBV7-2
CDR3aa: ASSRPSANTDTQY

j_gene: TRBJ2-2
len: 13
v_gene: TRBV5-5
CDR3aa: ASTWGLAGVVELF

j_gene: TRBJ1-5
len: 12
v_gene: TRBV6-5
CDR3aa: ASSFFGTGQPQH

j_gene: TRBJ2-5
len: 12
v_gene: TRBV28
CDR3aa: ASSFVNRQETQY

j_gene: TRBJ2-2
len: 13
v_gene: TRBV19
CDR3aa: ASSISRTNTGELF

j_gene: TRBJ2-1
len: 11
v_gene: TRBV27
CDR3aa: ASSFRAYNEQF

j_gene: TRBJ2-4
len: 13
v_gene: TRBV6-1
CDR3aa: ASSAHPRLEVIQY

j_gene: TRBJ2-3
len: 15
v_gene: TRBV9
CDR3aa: ASGVGVGSTSTDTQY

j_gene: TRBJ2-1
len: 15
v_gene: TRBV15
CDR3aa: ATSRDPDGSSYNEQF

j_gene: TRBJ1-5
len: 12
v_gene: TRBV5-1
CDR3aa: ASSADGSNQPQH

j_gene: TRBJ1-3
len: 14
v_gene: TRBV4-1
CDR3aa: ASSQGGTTSGNTIY

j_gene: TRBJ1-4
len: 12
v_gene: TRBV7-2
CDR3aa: ASRWDRGSEKLF

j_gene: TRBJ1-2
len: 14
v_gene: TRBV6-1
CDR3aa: ASSELGSVTEHGYT

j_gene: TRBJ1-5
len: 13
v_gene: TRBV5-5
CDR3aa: ASSPGTVSNQPQH

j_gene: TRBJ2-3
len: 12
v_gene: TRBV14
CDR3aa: ASLSSYSADTQY

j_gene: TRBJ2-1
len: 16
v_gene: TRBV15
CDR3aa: ATSTNRLAGALSNEQF

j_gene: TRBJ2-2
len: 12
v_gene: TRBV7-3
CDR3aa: ASRREGVTGELF

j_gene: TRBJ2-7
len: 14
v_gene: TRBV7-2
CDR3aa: ASSRLIAGGGLKQY

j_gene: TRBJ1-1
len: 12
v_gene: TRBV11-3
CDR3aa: ASSSDRGHTEAF